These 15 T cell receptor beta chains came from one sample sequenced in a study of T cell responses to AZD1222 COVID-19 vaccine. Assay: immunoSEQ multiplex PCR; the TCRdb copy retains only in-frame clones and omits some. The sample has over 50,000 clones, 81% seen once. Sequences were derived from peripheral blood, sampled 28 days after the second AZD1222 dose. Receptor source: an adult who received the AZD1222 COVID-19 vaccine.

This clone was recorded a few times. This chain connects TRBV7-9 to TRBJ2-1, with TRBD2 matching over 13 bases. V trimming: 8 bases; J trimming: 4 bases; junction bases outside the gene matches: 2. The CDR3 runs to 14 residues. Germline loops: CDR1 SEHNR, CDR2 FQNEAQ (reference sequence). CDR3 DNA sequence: TGTGCCAGCCAGGGACTAGCGGGGTACAATGAGCAGTTCTTC. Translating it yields CASQGLAGYNEQFF.

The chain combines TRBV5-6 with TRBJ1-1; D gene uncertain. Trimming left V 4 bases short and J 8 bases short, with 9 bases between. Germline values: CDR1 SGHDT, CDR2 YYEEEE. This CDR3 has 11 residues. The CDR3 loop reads CASSTTLEAFF. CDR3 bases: TGTGCCAGCAGCACAACACTGGAAGCTTTCTTT. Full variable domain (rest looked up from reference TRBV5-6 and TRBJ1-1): DAGVTQSPTHLIKTRGQQVTLRCSPKSGHDTVSWYQQALGQGPQFIFQYYEEEERQRGNFPDRFSGHQFPNYSSELNVNALLLGDSALYLCASSTTLEAFFGQGTRLTVV.

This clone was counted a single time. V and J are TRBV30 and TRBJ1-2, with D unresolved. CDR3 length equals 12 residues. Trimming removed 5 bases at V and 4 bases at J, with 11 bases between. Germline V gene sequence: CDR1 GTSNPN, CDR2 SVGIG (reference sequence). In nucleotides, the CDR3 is TGTGCCTGGCGGTCGGTACTCTATGGCTACACCTTC. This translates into CAWRSVLYGYTF. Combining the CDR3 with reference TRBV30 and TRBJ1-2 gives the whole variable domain SQTIHQWPATLVQPVGSPLSLECTVEGTSNPNLYWYRQAAGRGLQLLFYSVGIGQISSEVPQNLSASRPQDRQFILSSKKLLLSDSGFYLCAWRSVLYGYTFGSGTRLTVV.

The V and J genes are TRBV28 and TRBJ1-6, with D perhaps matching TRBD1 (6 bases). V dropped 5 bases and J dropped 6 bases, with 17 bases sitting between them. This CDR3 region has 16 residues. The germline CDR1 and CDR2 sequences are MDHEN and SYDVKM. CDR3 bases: TGTGCCAGCAGTCACTCGACAGGATTCTCTAATTCACCCCTCCACTTT. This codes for CASSHSTGFSNSPLHF.

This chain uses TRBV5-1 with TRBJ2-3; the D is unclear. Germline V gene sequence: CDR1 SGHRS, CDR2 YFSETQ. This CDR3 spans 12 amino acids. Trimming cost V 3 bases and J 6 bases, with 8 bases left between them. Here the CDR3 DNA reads TGCGCCAGCAGCTCCCCCACTGATACGCAGTATTTT. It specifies CASSSPTDTQYF.

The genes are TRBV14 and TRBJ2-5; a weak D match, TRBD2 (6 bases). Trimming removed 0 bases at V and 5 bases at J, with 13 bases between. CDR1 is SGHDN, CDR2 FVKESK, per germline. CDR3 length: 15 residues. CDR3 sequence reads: CASSQDQGGMETQYF. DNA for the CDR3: TGTGCCAGCAGCCAAGATCAGGGCGGGATGGAGACCCAGTACTTC.

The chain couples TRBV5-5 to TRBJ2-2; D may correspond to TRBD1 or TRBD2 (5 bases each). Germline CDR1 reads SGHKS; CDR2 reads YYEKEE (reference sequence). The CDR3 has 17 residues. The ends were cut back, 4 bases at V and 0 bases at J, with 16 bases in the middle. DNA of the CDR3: TGTGCCAGCAGCCTAAATTCCGGGACCACGAACACCGGGGAGCTGTTTTTT. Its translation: CASSLNSGTTNTGELFF.

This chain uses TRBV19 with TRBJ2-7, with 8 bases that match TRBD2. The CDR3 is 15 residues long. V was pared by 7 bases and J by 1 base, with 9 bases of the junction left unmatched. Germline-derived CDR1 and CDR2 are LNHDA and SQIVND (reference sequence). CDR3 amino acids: CASTTAGGGSYEQYF. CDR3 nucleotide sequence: TGTGCCAGTACTACCGCGGGAGGAGGGTCCTACGAGCAGTACTTC. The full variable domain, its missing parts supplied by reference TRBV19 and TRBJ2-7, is DGGITQSPKYLFRKEGQNVTLSCEQNLNHDAMYWYRQDPGQGLRLIYYSQIVNDFQKGDIAEGYSVSREKKESFPLTVTSAQKNPTAFYLCASTTAGGGSYEQYFGPGTRLTVT.

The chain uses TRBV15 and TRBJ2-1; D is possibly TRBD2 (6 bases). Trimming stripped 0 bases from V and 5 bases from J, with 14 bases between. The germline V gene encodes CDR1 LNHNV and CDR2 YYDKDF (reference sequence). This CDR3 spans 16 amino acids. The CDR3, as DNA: TGTGCCACCAGCAGAGAAGGGTTAGCGGAGCACAATGAGCAGTTCTTC. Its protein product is CATSREGLAEHNEQFF.

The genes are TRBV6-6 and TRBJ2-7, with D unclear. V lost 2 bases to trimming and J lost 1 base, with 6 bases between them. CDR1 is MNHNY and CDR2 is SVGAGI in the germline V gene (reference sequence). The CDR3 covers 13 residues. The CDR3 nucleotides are TGTGCCAGCAGTTACGCTGGGTCCTACGAGCAGTACTTC. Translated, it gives CASSYAGSYEQYF.

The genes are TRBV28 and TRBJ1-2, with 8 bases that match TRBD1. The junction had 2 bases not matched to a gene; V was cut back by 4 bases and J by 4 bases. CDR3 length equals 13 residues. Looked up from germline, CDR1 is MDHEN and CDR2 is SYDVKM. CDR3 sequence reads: CASSSGQAYGYTF. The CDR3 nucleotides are TGTGCCAGCAGTTCGGGACAGGCCTATGGCTACACCTTC.

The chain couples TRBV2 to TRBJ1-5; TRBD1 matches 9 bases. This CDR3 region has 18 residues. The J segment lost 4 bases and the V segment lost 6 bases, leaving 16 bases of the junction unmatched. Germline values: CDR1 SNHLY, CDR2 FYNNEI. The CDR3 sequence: CASSAETGGENVNQPQHF. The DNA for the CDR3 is TGTGCCAGCAGCGCCGAGACAGGGGGAGAAAACGTAAATCAGCCCCAGCATTTT.

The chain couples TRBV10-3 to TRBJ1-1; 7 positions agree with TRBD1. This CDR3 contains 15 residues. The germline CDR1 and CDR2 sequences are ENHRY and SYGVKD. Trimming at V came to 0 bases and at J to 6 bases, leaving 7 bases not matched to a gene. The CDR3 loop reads CAISESHTTGPEAFF. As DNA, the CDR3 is TGTGCCATCAGTGAGTCCCATACGACAGGGCCTGAAGCTTTCTTT.

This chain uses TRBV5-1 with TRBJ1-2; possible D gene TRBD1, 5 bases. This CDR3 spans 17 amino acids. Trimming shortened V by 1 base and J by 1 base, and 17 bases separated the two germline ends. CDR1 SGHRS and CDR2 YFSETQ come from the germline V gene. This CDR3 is CASSLYHGADVNYGYTF. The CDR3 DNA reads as TGCGCCAGCAGCTTGTACCACGGGGCAGACGTTAACTATGGCTACACCTTC.

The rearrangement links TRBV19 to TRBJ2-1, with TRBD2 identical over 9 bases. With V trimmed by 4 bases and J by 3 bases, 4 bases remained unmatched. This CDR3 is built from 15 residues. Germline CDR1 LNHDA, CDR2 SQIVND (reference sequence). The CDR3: CASSTQLAGYNEQFF. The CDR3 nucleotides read TGTGCCAGTAGTACTCAACTAGCGGGCTACAATGAGCAGTTCTTC.